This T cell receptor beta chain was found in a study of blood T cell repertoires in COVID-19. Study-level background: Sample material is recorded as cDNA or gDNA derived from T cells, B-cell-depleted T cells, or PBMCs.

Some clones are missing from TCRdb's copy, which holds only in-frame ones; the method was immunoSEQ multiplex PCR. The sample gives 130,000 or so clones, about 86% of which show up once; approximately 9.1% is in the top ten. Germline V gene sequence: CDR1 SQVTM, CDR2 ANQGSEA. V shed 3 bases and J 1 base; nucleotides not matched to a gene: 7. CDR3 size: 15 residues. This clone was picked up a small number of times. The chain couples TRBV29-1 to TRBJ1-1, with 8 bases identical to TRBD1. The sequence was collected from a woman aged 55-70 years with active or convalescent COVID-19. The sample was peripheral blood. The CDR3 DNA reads TGCAGCGTTGACACAGACAGGGGCAAGAACACTGAAGCTTTCTTT. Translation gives CSVDTDRGKNTEAFF.